These T cell receptor beta chains were read from a single sample in a study of T cell responses to AZD1222 COVID-19 vaccine. The method was immunoSEQ multiplex PCR; TCRdb's version includes in-frame clones alone and lacks a portion of them. Among roughly 150,000 clones listed, roughly 85% were seen once. Sample: peripheral blood, taken on day 0 of AZD1222 vaccination. These receptors were obtained from an adult in good health. Each CDR3 is given with its conserved first and last residue. Each record gives: J gene, V gene, clone size, CDR3 protein. Clone size is not always given. Where it is, it says once, few, many or a class for expanded clones.

TRBJ1-1 TRBV19 . CASSILNRGSTEAFF
TRBJ1-2 TRBV5-4 few CASSGSGGSYYGYTF
TRBJ2-3 TRBV6-5 . CASSGTTTDTQYF
TRBJ1-1 TRBV28 . CATVSLNTEAFF
TRBJ1-1 TRBV11-2 . CASSLAAQYEDTSTAEAFF
TRBJ2-5 TRBV7-7 . CASSSAGELGETQYF
TRBJ1-1 TRBV27 . CASSFSQNTEAFF
TRBJ2-3 TRBV18 . CASSPTDSTDTQYF
TRBJ1-5 TRBV10-3 . CAISEDETNQPQHF
TRBJ1-1 TRBV11-2 . CASSLGILQNTEAFF
TRBJ1-1 TRBV6-5 . CASSYFQGVAFF
TRBJ2-1 TRBV10-3 . CAISATGEAYNEQFF
TRBJ2-7 TRBV28 . CASSPIGTGDSLFYEQYF
TRBJ2-3 TRBV6-5 . CASSPPGTDTQYF
TRBJ1-1 TRBV6-5 . CASSYSLRGETEAFF
TRBJ1-5 TRBV6-5 once CASSRTGSSNQPQHF
TRBJ2-5 TRBV5-1 . CASSSAGSRGETQYF
TRBJ1-1 TRBV7-9 . CASSPGGQGATEAFF
TRBJ1-1 TRBV6-1 once CASSETGTDVGAFF
TRBJ1-2 TRBV24-1 . CATSDLGQVNGYTF
TRBJ1-1 TRBV7-9 few CASSPWTTNTEAFF
TRBJ2-6 TRBV5-1 . CASSPLGSGANVLTF
TRBJ1-1 TRBV28 . CASSAGIWGTEAFF
TRBJ2-1 TRBV3-1/TRBV3-2 . CASSLPGLAAQKFF
TRBJ2-3 TRBV12-5 . CASGLGSTSAGDTQYF
TRBJ1-2 TRBV25-1 few CASSANWMGQGRHYGYTF
TRBJ2-1 TRBV3-1/TRBV3-2 . CASSQFLSGEQFF
TRBJ2-2 TRBV7-8 . CASSLWEGGTGELFF
TRBJ2-4 TRBV11-2 . CASSSRDSLKNIQYF
TRBJ2-1 TRBV6-5 . CASNGPSGFFF
TRBJ2-7 TRBV11-2 . CASSLDAGQEQYF
TRBJ1-3 TRBV24-1 once CASDGFSVRSGNTIYF
TRBJ1-4 TRBV19 . CASSGRVNEKLFF
TRBJ2-4 TRBV6-1 . CASSELVGVIKNIQYF
TRBJ1-3 TRBV3-1/TRBV3-2 . CASSPTGIQSVRDSGNTIYF
TRBJ2-3 TRBV5-1 . CASSLEEIADTQYF
TRBJ2-2 TRBV7-2 . CASSLVGTANTGELFF
TRBJ2-7 TRBV2 . CASRYGQEQYF
TRBJ2-5 TRBV9 . CASSVGLAETQYF
TRBJ1-1 TRBV18 . CASSPGTLKAEAFF